The 10 T cell receptor beta chains reported below all come from one sample, sequenced in a study of cytomegalovirus exposure and HLA in healthy donors. Primers for the PCR totalled 60 Vbeta and 13 Jbeta. Profiling relied on immunoSEQ multiplex PCR, and the TCRdb table lists in-frame clones only, not all of them. The sample contains around 130,000 clones, roughly four fifths of which appear only once. Input material: PBMCs. These TCRs come from a girl aged 2 to 10 in good health and CMV-seronegative.

This chain connects TRBV18 to TRBJ2-5; 7 positions match TRBD2. The CDR3 covers 14 residues. V lost 3 bases and J lost 3; bases outside the gene matches: 4. The V gene's germline CDR1 is KGHSH and CDR2 LQKENI. CDR3 region: CASSPDGGEETQYF. As DNA, the CDR3 is TGTGCCAGCTCACCTGATGGGGGGGAAGAGACCCAGTACTTC.

This clone was counted a single time. J is TRBJ1-6 and V is TRBV4-1, with a tentative D call TRBD1 (5 bases). CDR3 length equals 16 residues. Deletions cut 3 bases from V and 6 bases from J, with 15 bases between. The V gene's germline CDR1 is MGHRA and CDR2 YSYEKL. CDR3 sequence reads: CASSHPPAGGNSPLHF. The DNA for the CDR3 is TGCGCCAGCAGCCATCCCCCGGCCGGGGGTAATTCACCCCTCCACTTT.

This clone was detected only a few times. The CDR3 region has the DNA TGTGCCAGTAACACCGGGACTAGCGTCTACAATGAGCAGTTCTTC. Residues: CASNTGTSVYNEQFF. The chain joins TRBV19 to TRBJ2-1, with TRBD2 matching over 10 bases. Germline V gives CDR1 LNHDA, CDR2 SQIVND (reference sequence). The junction had 6 bases not matched to a gene; V was cut back by 7 bases and J by 3 bases. The CDR3 is made up of 15 amino acids. The full variable domain, with the rest looked up from reference TRBV19 and TRBJ2-1, is DGGITQSPKYLFRKEGQNVTLSCEQNLNHDAMYWYRQDPGQGLRLIYYSQIVNDFQKGDIAEGYSVSREKKESFPLTVTSAQKNPTAFYLCASNTGTSVYNEQFFGPGTRLTVL.

The chain links TRBV19 to TRBJ2-3; the match to TRBD1 covers 8 bases. J lost 0 bases, V lost 6 bases, and 8 bases had no gene match. This CDR3 has 16 residues. The germline gives CDR1 LNHDA, CDR2 SQIVND (reference sequence). The CDR3 reads CASSGQGLESTDTQYF. The CDR3 nucleotides are TGTGCCAGTAGCGGACAGGGTTTAGAAAGCACAGATACGCAGTATTTT.

CDR3 sequence: CASSLAGGYEQYF. CDR3 sequence (DNA): TGTGCCAGCAGCCTAGCGGGGGGTTACGAGCAGTACTTC. V and J are TRBV2 and TRBJ2-7; 11 bases line up with TRBD2. V lost 6 bases to trimming and J lost 4 bases; unmatched junction nucleotides: 2. The CDR3 spans 13 residues. CDR1 is SNHLY and CDR2 is FYNNEI in the germline V gene. The full variable domain, rest sourced from reference TRBV2 and TRBJ2-7, is EPEVTQTPSHQVTQMGQEVILRCVPISNHLYFYWYRQILGQKVEFLVSFYNNEISEKSEIFDDQFSVERPDGSNFTLKIRSTKLEDSAMYFCASSLAGGYEQYFGPGTRLTVT.

The chain is built from TRBV15 and TRBJ2-3; 8 bases map to TRBD2. The germline CDR1 and CDR2 sequences are LNHNV and YYDKDF (reference sequence). V was clipped by 1 base and J by 1 base; unmatched bases: 4. CDR3 size: 16 residues. CDR3 in amino acids: CATSRAATSGTDTQYF. In DNA form, the CDR3 reads TGTGCCACCAGCAGAGCCGCGACTAGCGGCACAGATACGCAGTATTTT.

This clone has only one observation. The rearrangement uses TRBV28 and TRBJ1-1; a weak D match, TRBD1 (6 bases). CDR1 and CDR2 (germline): MDHEN, SYDVKM. The CDR3 runs 13 residues. Trimming took off 4 bases at V and 0 bases at J, with 6 bases between the two ends. As DNA, the CDR3 is TGTGCCAGCAGTTGGGGGCTGAACACTGAAGCTTTCTTT. It codes for CASSWGLNTEAFF.

This chain uses TRBV7-9 with TRBJ2-1, with TRBD2 as a possible D gene (6 bases). Germline assignment: CDR1 SEHNR and CDR2 FQNEAQ (reference sequence). The CDR3 loop spans 16 amino acids. Between the trimmed V and J ends, which lost 2 bases and 0 bases, there was a span of 11 bases. CDR3 in amino acids: CASSLIGGSSYNEQFF. The CDR3 region has the DNA TGTGCCAGCAGCTTAATCGGAGGGAGCTCCTACAATGAGCAGTTCTTC.

The genes are TRBV4-1 and TRBJ2-2, with a weak D call TRBD2 (6 bases). Looked up from germline, CDR1 is MGHRA and CDR2 is YSYEKL. V was trimmed by 3 bases and J by 1 base, leaving 9 bases between them. The CDR3 has 15 residues. The CDR3 sequence is CASSQEGLNTGELFF. The CDR3 bases are TGCGCCAGCAGCCAGGAGGGCCTGAACACCGGGGAGCTGTTTTTT.

V usage is TRBV14 and J usage is TRBJ2-7, with D possibly TRBD1 on 7 matching bases. The germline gives CDR1 SGHDN, CDR2 FVKESK. The CDR3 runs 14 residues. V was shortened by 0 bases and J by 7 bases, with 13 bases between the two germline ends. The CDR3 coding sequence is TGTGCCAGCAGCCAAGAATACAGGGGAGGAGAGCAGTACTTC. It codes for CASSQEYRGGEQYF. Full variable domain (outside the CDR3, taken from reference TRBV14 and TRBJ2-7): EAGVTQFPSHSVIEKGQTVTLRCDPISGHDNLYWYRRVMGKEIKFLLHFVKESKQDESGMPNNRFLAERTGGTYSTLKVQPAELEDSGVYFCASSQEYRGGEQYFGPGTRLTVT.